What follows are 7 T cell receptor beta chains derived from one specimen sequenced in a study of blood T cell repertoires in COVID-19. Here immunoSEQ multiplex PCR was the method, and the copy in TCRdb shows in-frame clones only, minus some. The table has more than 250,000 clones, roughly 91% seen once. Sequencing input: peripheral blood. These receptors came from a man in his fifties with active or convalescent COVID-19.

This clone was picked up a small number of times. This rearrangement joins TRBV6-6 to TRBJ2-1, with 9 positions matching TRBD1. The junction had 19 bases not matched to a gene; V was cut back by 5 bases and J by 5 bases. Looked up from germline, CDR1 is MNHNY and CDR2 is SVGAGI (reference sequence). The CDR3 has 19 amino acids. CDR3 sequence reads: CASSRRLGTGTGMNNEQFF. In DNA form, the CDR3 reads TGTGCCAGCAGTCGGAGATTAGGGACCGGGACAGGGATGAACAATGAGCAGTTCTTC.

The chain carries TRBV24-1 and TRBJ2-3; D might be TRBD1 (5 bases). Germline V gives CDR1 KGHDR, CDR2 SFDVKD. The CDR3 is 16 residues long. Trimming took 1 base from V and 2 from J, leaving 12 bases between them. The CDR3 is CATSDFGHETTDTQYF. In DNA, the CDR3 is TGTGCCACCAGTGATTTCGGACACGAAACCACAGATACGCAGTATTTT.

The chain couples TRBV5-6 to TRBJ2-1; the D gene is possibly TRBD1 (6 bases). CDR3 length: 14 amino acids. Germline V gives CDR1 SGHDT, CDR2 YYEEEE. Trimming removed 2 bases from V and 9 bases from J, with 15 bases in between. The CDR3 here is CASSFRQGYGEQFF. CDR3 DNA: TGTGCCAGCAGCTTCCGGCAGGGGTATGGTGAGCAGTTCTTC.

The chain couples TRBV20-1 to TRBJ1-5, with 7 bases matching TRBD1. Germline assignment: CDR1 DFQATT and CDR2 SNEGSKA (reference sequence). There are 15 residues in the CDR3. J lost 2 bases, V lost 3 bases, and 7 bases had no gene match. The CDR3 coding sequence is TGCAGTGCTAGTACAGGGGCCCCGCGCAATCAGCCCCAGCATTTT. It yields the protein CSASTGAPRNQPQHF.

DNA of the CDR3: TGTGCCAGCAGCTTCTCGCCCCGGGGAGAGACCCAGTACTTC. This gives the protein CASSFSPRGETQYF. The chain is built from TRBV7-3 and TRBJ2-5; tentative D call: TRBD2 (5 bases). This CDR3 comprises 14 residues. Germline V gene data show CDR1 as SGHTA and CDR2 as FQGTGA. V was trimmed by 3 bases and J by 4 bases, leaving 12 bases between them.

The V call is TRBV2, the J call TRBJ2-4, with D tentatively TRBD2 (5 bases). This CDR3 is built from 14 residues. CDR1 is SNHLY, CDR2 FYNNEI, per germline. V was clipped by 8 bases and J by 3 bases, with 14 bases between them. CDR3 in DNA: TGTGCCAGCCAGGAGGCCTCGGGCAAAAACATTCAGTACTTC. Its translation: CASQEASGKNIQYF.

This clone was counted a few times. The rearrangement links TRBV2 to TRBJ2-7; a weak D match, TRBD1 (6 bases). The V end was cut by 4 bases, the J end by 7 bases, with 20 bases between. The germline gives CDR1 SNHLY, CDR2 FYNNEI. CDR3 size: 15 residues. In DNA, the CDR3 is TGTGCCAGCAGTGCGAGAACAGGGCGGGCGAGTGAGCAGTACTTC. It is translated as CASSARTGRASEQYF.